This TCR beta chain was sequenced during a study of T cells in Graves' hyperthyroidism and ophthalmopathy. Study-wide results and limits: Most thyroid clonotypes that were expanded above 0.001 also turned up in blood. Ophthalmopathy was identified by the model a median 6.5 months ahead of onset.

As for this clonotype: No antigen is known for it.

RNA transcripts yielded amplified TCR beta CDR3 regions. HTBI primers were used for first-round RT-PCR of the TCR CDR3. TCRdb analysed the multiplex PCR reads with MiXCR anew, one entry per CDR3 protein. The data contain about 700,000 distinct CDR3 sequences, 40% to 55% of them singletons. This receptor was identified in an adult man with Graves' disease, either hyperthyroidism or ophthalmopathy (not recorded which). Sequencing was done on a sample of peripheral blood or thyroid tissue (not recorded which).

DNA for the CDR3: TGTGCCATCAGTCAAACAGGGGTGCATGGCTACACCTTC. Protein sequence: CAISQTGVHGYTF. V is TRBV10-3 and J is TRBJ1-2; 7 bases agree with TRBD1. This CDR3 has 13 residues. Germline CDR1 reads ENHRY; CDR2 reads SYGVKD. Germline trimming cut 5 bases from V and 6 bases from J; bases unmatched to any gene: 6.